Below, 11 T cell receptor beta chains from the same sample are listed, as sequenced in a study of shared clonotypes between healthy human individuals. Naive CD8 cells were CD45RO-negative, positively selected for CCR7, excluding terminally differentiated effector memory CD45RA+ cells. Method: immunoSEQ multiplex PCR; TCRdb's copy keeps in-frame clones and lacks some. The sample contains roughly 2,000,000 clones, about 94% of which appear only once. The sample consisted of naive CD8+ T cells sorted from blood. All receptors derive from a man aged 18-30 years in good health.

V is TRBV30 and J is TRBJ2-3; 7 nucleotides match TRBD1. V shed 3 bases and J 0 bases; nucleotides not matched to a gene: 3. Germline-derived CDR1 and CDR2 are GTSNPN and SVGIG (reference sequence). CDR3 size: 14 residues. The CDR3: CAWSEGASTDTQYF. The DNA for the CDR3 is TGTGCCTGGAGCGAGGGGGCGAGCACAGATACGCAGTATTTT. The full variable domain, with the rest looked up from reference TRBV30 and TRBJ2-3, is SQTIHQWPATLVQPVGSPLSLECTVEGTSNPNLYWYRQAAGRGLQLLFYSVGIGQISSEVPQNLSASRPQDRQFILSSKKLLLSDSGFYLCAWSEGASTDTQYFGPGTRLTVL.

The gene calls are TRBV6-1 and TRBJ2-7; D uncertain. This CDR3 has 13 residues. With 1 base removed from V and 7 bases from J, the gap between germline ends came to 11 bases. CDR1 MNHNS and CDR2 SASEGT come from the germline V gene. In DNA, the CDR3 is TGTGCCAGCAGTGAAGGAGGAGCTCGAGAGCAGTACTTC. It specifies CASSEGGAREQYF.

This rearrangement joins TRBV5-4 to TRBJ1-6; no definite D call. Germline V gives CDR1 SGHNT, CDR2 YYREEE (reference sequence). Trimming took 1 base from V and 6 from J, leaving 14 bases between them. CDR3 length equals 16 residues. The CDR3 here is CASSLKFAEINSPLHF. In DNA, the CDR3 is TGTGCCAGCAGCTTGAAATTTGCAGAAATTAATTCACCCCTCCACTTT.

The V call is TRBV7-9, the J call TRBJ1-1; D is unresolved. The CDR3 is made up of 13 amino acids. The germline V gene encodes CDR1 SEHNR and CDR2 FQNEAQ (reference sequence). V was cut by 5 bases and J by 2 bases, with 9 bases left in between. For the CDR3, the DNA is TGTGCCAGCAGCACCCCCGGCAACACTGAAGCTTTCTTT. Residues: CASSTPGNTEAFF.

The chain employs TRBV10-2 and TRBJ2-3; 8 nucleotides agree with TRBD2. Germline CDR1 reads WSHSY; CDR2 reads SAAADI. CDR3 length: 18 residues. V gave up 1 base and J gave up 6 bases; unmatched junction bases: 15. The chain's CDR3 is CASSEFAPLADQGDTQYF. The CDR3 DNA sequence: TGCGCCAGCAGTGAGTTCGCCCCACTAGCGGACCAAGGGGATACGCAGTATTTT.

The CDR3 sequence: CASSLARWGRAGAYEQYF. The CDR3 bases are TGTGCCAGCAGCTTAGCGCGGTGGGGCAGGGCAGGCGCCTACGAGCAGTACTTC. This chain connects TRBV7-2 to TRBJ2-7; a weak D match, TRBD1 (5 bases). V was shortened by 0 bases and J by 2 bases, with 20 bases between the two germline ends. Germline-derived CDR1 and CDR2 are SGHTA and FQGNSA. The CDR3 length is 18 residues. The variable domain in full, with the rest retrieved from reference TRBV7-2 and TRBJ2-7, is GAGVSQSPSNKVTEKGKDVELRCDPISGHTALYWYRQSLGQGLEFLIYFQGNSAPDKSGLPSDRFSAERTGGSVSTLTIQRTQQEDSAVYLCASSLARWGRAGAYEQYFGPGTRLTVT.

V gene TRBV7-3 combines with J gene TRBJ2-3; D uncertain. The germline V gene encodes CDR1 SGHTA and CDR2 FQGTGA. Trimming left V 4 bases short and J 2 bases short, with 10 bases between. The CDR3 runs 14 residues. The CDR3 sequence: CASSSGPDTDTQYF. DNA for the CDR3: TGTGCCAGCAGCTCCGGGCCAGACACAGATACGCAGTATTTT.

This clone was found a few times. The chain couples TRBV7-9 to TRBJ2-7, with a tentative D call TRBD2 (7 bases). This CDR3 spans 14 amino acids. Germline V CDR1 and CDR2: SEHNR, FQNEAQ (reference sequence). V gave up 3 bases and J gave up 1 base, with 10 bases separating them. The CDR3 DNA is TGTGCCAGCAGCTTTGGGGGGGCATCCTACGAGCAGTACTTC. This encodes CASSFGGASYEQYF.

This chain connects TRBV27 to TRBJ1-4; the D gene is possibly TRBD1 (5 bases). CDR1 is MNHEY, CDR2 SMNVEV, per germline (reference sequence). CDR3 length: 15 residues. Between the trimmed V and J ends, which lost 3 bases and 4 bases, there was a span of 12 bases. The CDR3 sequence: CASSLTEALNEKLFF. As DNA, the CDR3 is TGTGCCAGCAGTTTGACAGAGGCACTTAATGAAAAACTGTTTTTT.

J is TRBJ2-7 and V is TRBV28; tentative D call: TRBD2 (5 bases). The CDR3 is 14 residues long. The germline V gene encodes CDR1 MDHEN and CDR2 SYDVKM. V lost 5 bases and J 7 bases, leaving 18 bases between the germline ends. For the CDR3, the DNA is TGTGCCAGCAGTCTTTTGGGGTCGACGGGAGAGCAGTACTTC. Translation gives CASSLLGSTGEQYF.

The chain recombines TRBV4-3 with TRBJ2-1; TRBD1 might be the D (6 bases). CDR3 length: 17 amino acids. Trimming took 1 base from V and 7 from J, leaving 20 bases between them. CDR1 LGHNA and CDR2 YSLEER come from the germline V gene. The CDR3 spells CASSQVISQGLGNEQFF. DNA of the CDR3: TGCGCCAGCAGCCAAGTTATCTCACAGGGCCTGGGGAATGAGCAGTTCTTC.